The rows below give T cell receptor beta chains drawn from one sample of a study of blood T cell repertoires in COVID-19. Profiled with immunoSEQ multiplex PCR; TCRdb holds only in-frame clones, not every one. The table shows 55,000 to 80,000 clones, with around nine tenths occurring only once. The sample was peripheral blood. The receptor source for this set is a man between 70 and 80 years old with acute or convalescent COVID-19. Both conserved end residues are part of each CDR3. The D gene is left open where the match is weak.

V gene | D gene | CDR3 protein
TRBV30 | TRBD1 | CAWSVFGTGVNQPQHF
TRBV29-1 | . | CSVADSRVNEAFF
TRBV5-1 | . | CASSYRDIGTEAFF
TRBV11-2 | . | CASSLDELPTYNEQFF
TRBV19 | TRBD1 | CASSIRDSSRSTDTQYF
TRBV27 | TRBD1 | CASSSGDSRNEQFF
TRBV5-4 | . | CASNPRTGTRETQYF
TRBV10-3 | TRBD2 | CAISETSGGSEGGELFF
TRBV19 | TRBD1 | CASSMTGPSYEQYF
TRBV5-8 | TRBD1 | CASSLLGQGYNEQFF